One and the same sample provided the 22 T cell receptor beta chains below, sequenced in a study of shared clonotypes between healthy human individuals (dated by TCRdb to 2018 to 2021). Library prep was done by the immunoSEQ multiplex PCR assay. Not all clones reach the TCRdb copy of this immuneACCESS table, which keeps in-frame sequences only. Checked studies attribute under half of the gap to unresolved V genes and leave the rest unexplained. Within this sample are more than 2 million clones, with almost 96% of them counted one time only. More than 0.1% of the sample is in the top ten clones. The sample taken for sequencing was naive CD4+ T cells sorted from blood. The sample's cell subset or site label, decoded: CD45RA+ positively selected. The origin of the receptors is a man aged 18 to 30 in good health.

The chain is built from TRBV6-6 and TRBJ2-7; TRBD2 matches 9 bases. Germline trimming cut 6 bases from V and 3 bases from J; bases unmatched to any gene: 6. Germline assignment: CDR1 MNHNY and CDR2 SVGAGI (reference sequence). The CDR3 has 14 amino acids. This CDR3 is CASRRELAGYEQYF. In nucleotides, the CDR3 is TGTGCCAGCAGGAGGGAACTAGCGGGCTACGAGCAGTACTTC.

This chain uses TRBV11-2 with TRBJ2-7; perhaps TRBD1 as D (5 bases). Per germline, CDR1 SGHAT and CDR2 FQNNGV. V lost 4 bases and J lost 4, with 14 bases in between. The CDR3 is 14 amino acids. The DNA for the CDR3 is TGTGCCAGCAGCTCCCCGACAGATTTGTACGAGCAGTACTTC. It yields the protein CASSSPTDLYEQYF.

V usage is TRBV2 and J usage is TRBJ2-3, with D unclear. The germline V gene encodes CDR1 SNHLY and CDR2 FYNNEI. This CDR3 spans 15 amino acids. Trimming removed 1 base from V and 3 bases from J, with 11 bases in between. CDR3 sequence: CASSEDARDTDTQYF. In DNA form, the CDR3 reads TGTGCCAGCAGTGAAGACGCACGAGATACAGATACGCAGTATTTT. Supplemented by reference TRBV2 and TRBJ2-3, the full variable domain reads EPEVTQTPSHQVTQMGQEVILRCVPISNHLYFYWYRQILGQKVEFLVSFYNNEISEKSEIFDDQFSVERPDGSNFTLKIRSTKLEDSAMYFCASSEDARDTDTQYFGPGTRLTVL.

The V call is TRBV14, the J call TRBJ2-3, with TRBD2 matching over 7 bases. Germline V gives CDR1 SGHDN, CDR2 FVKESK. CDR3 length equals 11 residues. V shed 8 bases and J 9 bases; nucleotides not matched to a gene: 5. This CDR3 is CASAAGRTQYF. The CDR3 DNA reads as TGTGCCAGCGCAGCGGGGCGCACGCAGTATTTT. The full variable domain, with the rest looked up from reference TRBV14 and TRBJ2-3, is EAGVTQFPSHSVIEKGQTVTLRCDPISGHDNLYWYRRVMGKEIKFLLHFVKESKQDESGMPNNRFLAERTGGTYSTLKVQPAELEDSGVYFCASAAGRTQYFGPGTRLTVL.

With regard to this clone: In the same sample, other DNA sequences code for this CDR3. CDR3 in DNA: TGTGCCAGCAGCTTGGGTAGCTCCTACAATGAGCAGTTCTTC. Amino acids: CASSLGSSYNEQFF. The chain combines TRBV5-6 with TRBJ2-1; D gene ambiguous. The germline V gene has CDR1 SGHDT and CDR2 YYEEEE. The CDR3 is made up of 14 amino acids. V was clipped by 0 bases and J by 0 bases, with 4 bases between them.

The CDR3 DNA reads TGTGCCATCAGTGAACTGGGGGACGGGGCCAACGTCCTGACTTTC. Translated, it gives CAISELGDGANVLTF. The genes are TRBV10-3 and TRBJ2-6; D is perhaps TRBD1 or TRBD2 (5 bases each). The V end was cut by 3 bases, the J end by 4 bases, with 10 bases between. Germline lookup yields CDR1 ENHRY and CDR2 SYGVKD. This CDR3 comprises 15 residues.

This chain uses TRBV18 with TRBJ1-2; tentatively, D is TRBD1 (6 bases). The CDR3 runs to 14 residues. Germline V gene lookup returns CDR1 KGHSH and CDR2 LQKENI. Deletions cut 6 bases from V and 2 bases from J, with 13 bases between. The CDR3 DNA reads as TGTGCCAGCTCTCCGACAGGAGGAAACTATGGCTACACCTTC. Protein product: CASSPTGGNYGYTF. Together with reference TRBV18 and TRBJ1-2, the CDR3 gives the full variable domain: NAGVMQNPRHLVRRRGQEARLRCSPMKGHSHVYWYRQLPEEGLKFMVYLQKENIIDESGMPKERFSAEFPKEGPSILRIQQVVRGDSAAYFCASSPTGGNYGYTFGSGTRLTVV.

This chain connects TRBV7-3 to TRBJ2-2; no clear D. Germline V gene data show CDR1 as SGHTA and CDR2 as FQGTGA. The CDR3 runs to 14 residues. Trimming cost V 5 bases and J 1 base, with 8 bases left between them. The CDR3 reads CASSVDGNTGELFF. The CDR3 region has the DNA TGTGCCAGCAGCGTGGACGGGAACACCGGGGAGCTGTTTTTT.

The V and J genes are TRBV2 and TRBJ1-2; TRBD1 matches at 9 bases. The CDR3 has 15 residues. Germline CDR1 reads SNHLY; CDR2 reads FYNNEI. The ends lost 4 bases at V and 0 bases at J; junction bases unmatched: 3. The CDR3 region has the DNA TGTGCCAGCAGTGCTTGGGACAGGGCTAACTATGGCTACACCTTC. The encoded protein is CASSAWDRANYGYTF.

This clone was seen only once. The chain uses TRBV2 and TRBJ2-1, with D unresolved. Trimming shortened V by 6 bases and J by 6 bases, and 9 bases separated the two germline ends. This CDR3 comprises 12 residues. Germline lookup yields CDR1 SNHLY and CDR2 FYNNEI. The CDR3 loop is CASSPLSNEQFF. The CDR3 DNA sequence: TGTGCCAGCAGCCCTCTAAGCAATGAGCAGTTCTTC.

In this sample, this clone turned up once. This chain uses TRBV5-1 with TRBJ1-3, with 10 positions matching TRBD1. This CDR3 has 16 amino acids. Germline CDR1 is SGHRS and CDR2 is YFSETQ. The trim removed 4 bases at V and 4 bases at J, leaving 8 bases unmatched. The CDR3 region has the DNA TGCGCCAGCAGCAGATGGACAGGGGGTGCGGGAAACACCATATATTTT. Encoded protein: CASSRWTGGAGNTIYF.

The gene calls are TRBV18 and TRBJ1-2; D may be TRBD1 (6 bases). Trimming removed 4 bases from V and 5 bases from J, with 17 bases in between. The CDR3 contains 15 residues. Germline-derived CDR1 and CDR2 are KGHSH and LQKENI. CDR3 in amino acids: CASSRWDTIFYGYTF. Here the CDR3 DNA reads TGTGCCAGCTCACGGTGGGACACGATCTTTTATGGCTACACCTTC.

J is TRBJ2-5 and V is TRBV9; 7 bases line up with TRBD1. CDR1 SGDLS and CDR2 YYNGEE come from the germline V gene. V was pared by 0 bases and J by 6 bases, with 17 bases of the junction left unmatched. This CDR3 contains 18 residues. Written as DNA, the CDR3 is TGTGCCAGCAGCGTAGTGCCCGAAAGAACCGGGACAGCACAGACCCAGTACTTC. Amino acids: CASSVVPERTGTAQTQYF.

The chain employs TRBV5-4 and TRBJ1-2; possible D gene TRBD1, 6 bases. Trimming cost V 3 bases and J 4 bases, with 16 bases left between them. This CDR3 has 15 residues. Germline-derived CDR1 and CDR2 are SGHNT and YYREEE (reference sequence). The CDR3 DNA reads TGTGCCAGCAGCTATCAGGGGAGGCTGAGCTATGGCTACACCTTC. Translated: CASSYQGRLSYGYTF.

Comments on this clone: Other DNA sequences in the sample encode the same CDR3. The chain uses TRBV7-9 and TRBJ1-4, with unresolved D. The V gene lost 2 bases and the J gene lost 4 bases, with 8 bases spanning the gap. Germline CDR1 is SEHNR and CDR2 is FQNEAQ (reference sequence). This CDR3 has 14 amino acids. CDR3 loop: CASSLRRDNEKLFF. The CDR3 DNA follows: TGTGCCAGCAGCTTAAGACGGGATAATGAAAAACTGTTTTTT.

The chain couples TRBV5-4 to TRBJ1-1; D is undetermined. This CDR3 comprises 15 residues. Trimming cost V 0 bases and J 0 bases, with 9 bases left between them. Looked up from germline, CDR1 is SGHNT and CDR2 is YYREEE (reference sequence). The CDR3 region has the DNA TGTGCCAGCAGCTTGGGTCTCGCTATGAACACTGAAGCTTTCTTT. It yields the protein CASSLGLAMNTEAFF.

This chain joins TRBV5-6 and TRBJ2-7, with 9 nucleotides matching TRBD1. CDR3 size: 16 residues. Trimming cost V 3 bases and J 6 bases; bases outside gene matches: 13. The germline V gene has CDR1 SGHDT and CDR2 YYEEEE. DNA for the CDR3: TGTGCCAGCAGCTCACTTGGGACAGGGATTCTTCCCGAGCAGTACTTC. Residues: CASSSLGTGILPEQYF.

The rearrangement uses TRBV2 and TRBJ2-2; D tentatively reads TRBD1 or TRBD2 (6 bases each). This CDR3 contains 16 residues. Trimming took 6 bases from V and 6 from J, leaving 20 bases between them. Per the germline V gene, CDR1 is SNHLY and CDR2 is FYNNEI. The CDR3 spells CASSDAVWGAAGELFF. As DNA, the CDR3 is TGTGCCAGCAGCGATGCGGTATGGGGGGCTGCCGGGGAGCTGTTTTTT.

V is TRBV5-1 and J is TRBJ1-3; 7 bases are a match to TRBD1. V gave up 4 bases and J gave up 2 bases; unmatched junction bases: 3. CDR1 is SGHRS, CDR2 YFSETQ, per germline. The CDR3 loop spans 14 amino acids. In DNA form, the CDR3 reads TGCGCCAGCAGCAAAGGGACAGCTGGAAACACCATATATTTT. It codes for CASSKGTAGNTIYF.

The chain has TRBV5-1 and TRBJ2-5, with D perhaps matching TRBD2 (6 bases). CDR3 length equals 15 residues. Trimming stripped 3 bases from V and 4 bases from J, with 16 bases between. Germline loops: CDR1 SGHRS, CDR2 YFSETQ. The CDR3 nucleotides read TGCGCCAGCAGCTCCGGCGGGACCTCGGTAGAGACCCAGTACTTC. As protein: CASSSGGTSVETQYF.

This rearrangement joins TRBV29-1 to TRBJ2-3; D call uncertain. Between the trimmed V and J ends, which lost 4 bases and 2 bases, there was a span of 13 bases. CDR3 length: 14 amino acids. The V gene's germline CDR1 is SQVTM and CDR2 ANQGSEA. The CDR3 DNA reads as TGCAGCGTTGCCCCCGGAAGCTCCACAGATACGCAGTATTTT. Amino acid sequence: CSVAPGSSTDTQYF.

This clone has only one observation. The sample contains more than one DNA sequence encoding this CDR3. The chain uses TRBV27 and TRBJ2-7, with D possibly matching TRBD2 (7 bases). CDR3 length: 13 amino acids. V dropped 4 bases and J dropped 4 bases, with 11 bases sitting between them. The V gene's germline CDR1 is MNHEY and CDR2 SMNVEV (reference sequence). The CDR3 is CASSSRGPYEQYF. The CDR3 coding sequence is TGTGCCAGCAGTTCGCGGGGGCCGTACGAGCAGTACTTC.